Listed below are T cell receptor beta chains from one sample, sequenced in a study of blood T cell repertoires in COVID-19. Assay used: immunoSEQ multiplex PCR; TCRdb lists only in-frame clones, some missing. The table has roughly 34,000 clones, approximately 90% seen once. The material sequenced was peripheral blood. These receptors were collected from a woman older than 75 with active or convalescent COVID-19. CDR3s include the opening cysteine and the closing phenylalanine or tryptophan. Fields, in order: clone size, D gene, V gene, J gene, CDR3 protein, CDR3 DNA. A D gene is named only where the DNA matches it firmly. Some rows mark clone size as missing; the rest say once, few, many or name a class of expanded clone.

abundance: -; d_gene: TRBD2; v_gene: TRBV3-1/TRBV3-2; j_gene: TRBJ2-4; CDR3aa: CASSQRTAGGLGIQYF; CDR3nt: TGTGCCAGCAGCCAAAGGACAGCGGGGGGGCTGGGCATTCAGTACTTC
abundance: -; d_gene: -; v_gene: TRBV5-4; j_gene: TRBJ2-3; CDR3aa: CASSARRRVLAGADTQYF; CDR3nt: TGTGCCAGCAGCGCACGGCGGAGGGTTCTGGCGGGGGCCGATACGCAGTATTTT
abundance: -; d_gene: -; v_gene: TRBV4-1; j_gene: TRBJ2-7; CDR3aa: CASSHPWGVTGGLSYEQYF; CDR3nt: TGCGCCAGCAGCCACCCATGGGGGGTTACGGGGGGCCTCTCCTACGAGCAGTACTTC
abundance: few; d_gene: TRBD2; v_gene: TRBV5-6; j_gene: TRBJ2-7; CDR3aa: CASSLGLAAAYEQYF; CDR3nt: TGTGCCAGCAGCTTAGGACTAGCGGCGGCCTACGAGCAGTACTTC
abundance: -; d_gene: TRBD1; v_gene: TRBV5-4; j_gene: TRBJ1-1; CDR3aa: CASSWTGGGTEAFF; CDR3nt: TGTGCCAGCAGTTGGACAGGGGGCGGCACTGAAGCTTTCTTT
abundance: -; d_gene: TRBD1; v_gene: TRBV2; j_gene: TRBJ1-4; CDR3aa: CASRQGQGAGTNEKLFF; CDR3nt: TGTGCCAGCAGACAGGGACAGGGGGCCGGAACTAATGAAAAACTGTTTTTT
abundance: -; d_gene: -; v_gene: TRBV5-1; j_gene: TRBJ2-7; CDR3aa: CASSLGGGPPLDEQYF; CDR3nt: TGCGCCAGCAGCTTAGGGGGGGGCCCCCCCCTGGACGAGCAGTACTTC
abundance: -; d_gene: TRBD1; v_gene: TRBV27; j_gene: TRBJ1-2; CDR3aa: CASSLGQGRANYGYTF; CDR3nt: TGTGCCAGCAGTTTGGGACAGGGGAGAGCTAACTATGGCTACACCTTC
abundance: -; d_gene: TRBD1; v_gene: TRBV7-6; j_gene: TRBJ1-4; CDR3aa: CASSLGTGANEKLFF; CDR3nt: TGTGCCAGCAGCTTAGGGACAGGGGCTAATGAAAAACTGTTTTTT
abundance: -; d_gene: -; v_gene: TRBV15; j_gene: TRBJ2-6; CDR3aa: CATSRGGVTGANVLTF; CDR3nt: TGTGCCACCAGCAGAGGGGGGGTTACTGGGGCCAACGTCCTGACTTTC
abundance: -; d_gene: TRBD1; v_gene: TRBV5-6; j_gene: TRBJ1-5; CDR3aa: CASSLDRGKPQHF; CDR3nt: TGTGCCAGCAGCTTGGACAGGGGGAAGCCCCAGCATTTT
abundance: -; d_gene: TRBD1; v_gene: TRBV27; j_gene: TRBJ1-4; CDR3aa: CASMPGQINEKLFF; CDR3nt: TGTGCCAGCATGCCGGGACAGATTAATGAAAAACTGTTTTTT
abundance: -; d_gene: TRBD2; v_gene: TRBV3-1/TRBV3-2; j_gene: TRBJ2-3; CDR3aa: CASSPLAGGGTDTQYF; CDR3nt: TGTGCCAGCAGCCCCTTAGCGGGGGGCGGCACAGATACGCAGTATTTT
abundance: -; d_gene: TRBD1; v_gene: TRBV9; j_gene: TRBJ1-6; CDR3aa: CASSVEAGDRGNSPLHF; CDR3nt: TGTGCCAGCAGCGTAGAGGCTGGGGACAGGGGAAATTCACCCCTCCACTTT
abundance: -; d_gene: TRBD1; v_gene: TRBV7-9; j_gene: TRBJ1-5; CDR3aa: CASISRTGRYQPQHF; CDR3nt: TGTGCCAGTATCTCCAGGACAGGGCGGTATCAGCCCCAGCATTTT
abundance: -; d_gene: -; v_gene: TRBV9; j_gene: TRBJ2-7; CDR3aa: CASSVGTEPYEQYF; CDR3nt: TGTGCCAGCAGCGTTGGCACAGAACCCTACGAGCAGTACTTC
abundance: -; d_gene: -; v_gene: TRBV27; j_gene: TRBJ1-6; CDR3aa: CASTLLSGDSPLHF; CDR3nt: TGTGCCAGCACCCTTCTCTCCGGGGATTCACCCCTCCACTTT
abundance: -; d_gene: -; v_gene: TRBV2; j_gene: TRBJ2-4; CDR3aa: CASRERTKLGYF; CDR3nt: TGTGCCAGCAGGGAACGGACTAAACTAGGGTACTTC
abundance: -; d_gene: TRBD1; v_gene: TRBV4-1; j_gene: TRBJ2-7; CDR3aa: CASSQANRDSQFEQYF; CDR3nt: TGCGCCAGCAGCCAAGCAAATCGGGACAGCCAATTCGAGCAGTACTTC
abundance: once; d_gene: TRBD1; v_gene: TRBV12-5; j_gene: TRBJ1-2; CDR3aa: CASGQQGNYGYTF; CDR3nt: TGTGCTAGTGGACAACAGGGGAACTATGGCTACACCTTC
abundance: few; d_gene: -; v_gene: TRBV30; j_gene: TRBJ1-4; CDR3aa: CACAVEKLFF; CDR3nt: TGTGCCTGTGCGGTGGAAAAACTGTTTTTT
abundance: -; d_gene: TRBD1; v_gene: TRBV5-1; j_gene: TRBJ1-1; CDR3aa: CASSFTGGTEAFF; CDR3nt: TGCGCCAGCAGCTTTACAGGGGGCACTGAAGCTTTCTTT
abundance: few; d_gene: TRBD1; v_gene: TRBV9; j_gene: TRBJ1-2; CDR3aa: CASRRGTGNTPQAGYTF; CDR3nt: TGTGCCAGCAGAAGAGGGACAGGGAATACTCCACAGGCGGGCTACACCTTC
abundance: -; d_gene: -; v_gene: TRBV7-3; j_gene: TRBJ2-5; CDR3aa: CASSPRQAETQYF; CDR3nt: TGTGCCAGCAGCCCCCGCCAGGCGGAGACCCAGTACTTC
abundance: -; d_gene: TRBD1; v_gene: TRBV10-3; j_gene: TRBJ1-5; CDR3aa: CAISSDRDQPQHF; CDR3nt: TGTGCCATCAGCTCGGACAGGGATCAGCCCCAGCATTTT
abundance: medium-sized; d_gene: -; v_gene: TRBV27; j_gene: TRBJ1-2; CDR3aa: CASSLSFSTGLGMGYTF; CDR3nt: TGTGCCAGCAGTTTATCTTTTTCGACAGGTTTGGGGATGGGCTACACCTTC
abundance: -; d_gene: TRBD2; v_gene: TRBV3-1/TRBV3-2; j_gene: TRBJ2-7; CDR3aa: CASSQGGVREQYF; CDR3nt: TGTGCCAGCAGCCAGGGGGGGGTTCGCGAGCAGTACTTC
abundance: -; d_gene: -; v_gene: TRBV23-1; j_gene: TRBJ1-1; CDR3aa: CASITGTVVKEAFF; CDR3nt: TGCGCCAGCATCACAGGGACGGTCGTCAAGGAAGCTTTCTTT
abundance: few; d_gene: TRBD1; v_gene: TRBV29-1; j_gene: TRBJ1-1; CDR3aa: CSTDRGVNTEAFF; CDR3nt: TGCAGCACTGACAGGGGAGTGAACACTGAAGCTTTCTTT
abundance: -; d_gene: TRBD1; v_gene: TRBV18; j_gene: TRBJ1-2; CDR3aa: CASSPKTMGTGEFGYGYTF; CDR3nt: TGTGCCAGCTCACCGAAGACTATGGGGACAGGGGAATTCGGCTATGGCTACACCTTC
abundance: -; d_gene: -; v_gene: TRBV3-1/TRBV3-2; j_gene: TRBJ1-2; CDR3aa: CASSQDFRGASTF; CDR3nt: TGTGCCAGCAGCCAAGATTTTCGGGGGGCAAGTACCTTC
abundance: -; d_gene: -; v_gene: TRBV3-1/TRBV3-2; j_gene: TRBJ2-7; CDR3aa: CASSQNGGREQYF; CDR3nt: TGTGCCAGCAGCCAAAATGGAGGGCGCGAGCAGTACTTC
abundance: -; d_gene: TRBD1; v_gene: TRBV6-5; j_gene: TRBJ1-2; CDR3aa: CATSYYRGYYGYTF; CDR3nt: TGTGCCACCAGTTACTACAGGGGGTACTATGGCTACACCTTC
abundance: -; d_gene: -; v_gene: TRBV2; j_gene: TRBJ1-1; CDR3aa: CASGLDGGRTEAFF; CDR3nt: TGTGCCAGCGGATTGGATGGTGGGCGCACTGAAGCTTTCTTT
abundance: -; d_gene: -; v_gene: TRBV6-5; j_gene: TRBJ1-6; CDR3aa: CASSYSFNLGALHF; CDR3nt: TGTGCCAGCAGTTACTCGTTCAACCTCGGGGCCCTCCACTTT
abundance: -; d_gene: TRBD1; v_gene: TRBV20-1; j_gene: TRBJ1-2; CDR3aa: CSASGTGLTNYGYTF; CDR3nt: TGCAGTGCTAGTGGGACAGGACTTACTAACTATGGCTACACCTTC
abundance: -; d_gene: -; v_gene: TRBV9; j_gene: TRBJ2-7; CDR3aa: CASGSVWYEQYF; CDR3nt: TGTGCCAGCGGGAGCGTGTGGTACGAGCAGTACTTC
abundance: -; d_gene: -; v_gene: TRBV19; j_gene: TRBJ1-6; CDR3aa: CASRGTLNNSPLHF; CDR3nt: TGTGCCAGCAGAGGGACATTGAATAATTCACCCCTCCACTTT
abundance: -; d_gene: TRBD1; v_gene: TRBV29-1; j_gene: TRBJ1-2; CDR3aa: CSVEGGSGTGNGYTF; CDR3nt: TGCAGCGTTGAAGGAGGGTCCGGGACAGGAAATGGCTACACCTTC
abundance: -; d_gene: TRBD1; v_gene: TRBV28; j_gene: TRBJ2-1; CDR3aa: CASSGQGLEQFF; CDR3nt: TGTGCCAGCAGTGGACAGGGGCTTGAGCAGTTCTTC